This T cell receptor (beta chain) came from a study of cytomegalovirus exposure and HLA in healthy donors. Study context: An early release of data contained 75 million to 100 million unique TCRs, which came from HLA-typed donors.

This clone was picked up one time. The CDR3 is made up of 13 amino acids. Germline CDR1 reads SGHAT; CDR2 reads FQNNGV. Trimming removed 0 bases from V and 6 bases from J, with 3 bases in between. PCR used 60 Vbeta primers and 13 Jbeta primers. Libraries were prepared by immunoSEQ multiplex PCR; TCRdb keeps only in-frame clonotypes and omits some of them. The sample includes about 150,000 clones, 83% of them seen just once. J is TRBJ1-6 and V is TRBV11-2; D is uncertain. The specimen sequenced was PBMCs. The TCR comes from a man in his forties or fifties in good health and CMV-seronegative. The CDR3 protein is CASSLDLNSPLHF. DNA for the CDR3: TGTGCCAGCAGCTTAGATCTTAATTCACCCCTCCACTTT.